The source of this T cell receptor beta chain is a study of blood T cell repertoires in COVID-19 (dated by TCRdb to about 2020). Regarding the research as a whole: Collaborator samples came from the United States, Italy and Spain and covered acute and convalescent phases of COVID-19. The prospective study material was composed of cDNA or gDNA derived from T cells, B-cell-depleted T cells, or PBMCs. Deeply sampled blood TCRbeta repertoires from subjects exposed to, actively infected with, or recovered from COVID-19 were included in the dataset. The repertoires were released in a freely available public database meant as a resource for research on the immune response to SARS-CoV-2. Samples came from the ongoing ImmuneRACE study (first 160 participants) plus 1,254 subjects from 6 global collaborators. The sample metadata nearly always contained a de-identified subject ID, COVID-19 status, age in years and sex. Where available, HLA class I and class II types were taken from metadata supplied by the sample provider and were not determined by assay-based typing. Study-level results and caveats: How much clinical and demographic metadata was included differed by source and by participant, and the metadata was provided uncurated.

The immunoSEQ Assay, a bias-controlled multiplex PCR, was used to amplify TCRbeta CDR3 regions from genomic DNA. As for the authors' bioinformatics: The number of nucleated cells in each sample was estimated from the amplification of reference gene primers within the assay. Sequence reads were collapsed and filtered to measure the absolute abundance of every unique TCRbeta CDR3 rearrangement. Productive Simpson clonality was computed per sample as the square root of Simpson's diversity index over productive rearrangements. This immuneACCESS table, as held by TCRdb, lists in-frame sequences with V and J called but not all clones. Of the missing ones, under half trace to an unresolved V gene in checked studies; the others have no known cause. V and J calls and clone size come straight from that table; D and trimming were deduced from the DNA. For this sample there are about 70,000 clones; approximately 84% appear just once. Approximately 12% of the sample is taken by the ten largest.

CDR1 and CDR2, per the germline V gene, are SGHTA and FQGNSA. V has 2 bases trimmed and J has 10 bases trimmed; junction bases matching no gene number 5. Its CDR3 holds 13 amino acids, cysteine through phenylalanine. Only the CDR3 region is kept as DNA, spanning 39 bases read in frame from base 1. This clone was seen only once. Its antigen specificity is not known. There are no base qualities to consult, and no much larger clone falls within one base. The collaborating institutions used their own protocols to collect whole blood in K2EDTA tubes. For TCRbeta analysis, collaborators shipped samples in one of three forms: frozen whole blood, isolated PBMCs, or DNA extracted from either of those sample types.

The chain uses TRBV7-2 and TRBJ1-2, and 9 junctional nucleotides match TRBD1. The source material was peripheral blood. The clonotype originates from a human donor in a cohort sampled during active COVID-19. At the DNA level, the sequence is TGTGCCAGCAGCTTACCGGGACAGGGTTTCTACACCTTC. Translated, it reads CASSLPGQGFYTF.